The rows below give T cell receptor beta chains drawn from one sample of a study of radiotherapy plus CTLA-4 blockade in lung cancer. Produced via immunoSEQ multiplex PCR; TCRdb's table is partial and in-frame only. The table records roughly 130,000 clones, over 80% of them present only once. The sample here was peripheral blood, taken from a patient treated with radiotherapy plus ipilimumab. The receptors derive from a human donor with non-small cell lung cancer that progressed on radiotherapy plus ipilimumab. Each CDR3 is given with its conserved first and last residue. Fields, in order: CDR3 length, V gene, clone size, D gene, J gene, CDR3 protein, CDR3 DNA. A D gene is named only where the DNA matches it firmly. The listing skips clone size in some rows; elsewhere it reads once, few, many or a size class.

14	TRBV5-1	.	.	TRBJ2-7	CASSLDPPAYEQYF	TGCGCCAGCAGCTTGGATCCGCCCGCCTACGAGCAGTACTTC
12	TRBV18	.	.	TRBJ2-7	CASSPGDYEQYF	TGTGCCAGCTCACCAGGGGACTACGAGCAGTACTTC
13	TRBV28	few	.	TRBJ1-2	CASSTRGVGGYTF	TGTGCCAGCAGTACGAGGGGGGTAGGTGGCTACACCTTC
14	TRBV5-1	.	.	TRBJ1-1	CASRPGVTGTEAFF	TGCGCCAGCAGACCCGGAGTAACGGGGACTGAAGCTTTCTTT
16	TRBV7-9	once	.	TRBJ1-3	CASSLGGSIGGNTIYF	TGTGCCAGCAGCTTAGGAGGGTCAATCGGCGGAAACACCATATATTTT
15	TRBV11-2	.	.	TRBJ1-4	CASAKRRGVSEKLFF	TGTGCCAGCGCCAAACGTCGGGGCGTGAGTGAAAAACTGTTTTTT
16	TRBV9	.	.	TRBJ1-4	CASSPGTVRTNEKLFF	TGTGCCAGCAGCCCGGGGACGGTACGAACTAATGAAAAACTGTTTTTT
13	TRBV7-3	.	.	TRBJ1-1	CASSLTKSTEAFF	TGTGCCAGCAGCTTAACAAAATCCACTGAAGCTTTCTTT
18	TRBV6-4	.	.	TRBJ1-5	CASSDSTGGGSGNQPQHF	TGTGCCAGCAGTGACTCGACCGGGGGAGGATCTGGCAATCAGCCCCAGCATTTT
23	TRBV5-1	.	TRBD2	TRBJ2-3	CASSIPGLAGGPCIGEMGWGQYF	TGCGCCAGCAGCATACCGGGACTAGCGGGAGGGCCTTGTATTGGGGAAATGGGATGGGGGCAGTATTTT
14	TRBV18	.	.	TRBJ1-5	CASSPPPGPGPQHF	TGTGCCAGCTCACCACCCCCAGGCCCCGGCCCCCAGCATTTT
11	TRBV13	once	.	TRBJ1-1	CASSSSTEAFF	TGTGCCAGCAGTTCCAGCACTGAAGCTTTCTTT
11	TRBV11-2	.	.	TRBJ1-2	CASSRGGGYTF	TGTGCCAGCAGCCGCGGGGGGGGCTACACCTTC
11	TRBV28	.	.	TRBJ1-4	CASSFNEKLFF	TGTGCCAGCAGTTTTAATGAAAAACTGTTTTTT
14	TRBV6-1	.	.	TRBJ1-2	CASSEGIGTYGYTF	TGTGCCAGCAGTGAAGGGATTGGGACCTATGGCTACACCTTC
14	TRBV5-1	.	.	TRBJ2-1	CASSSGGTHNEQFF	TGCGCCAGCAGCTCCGGCGGGACTCACAATGAGCAGTTCTTC
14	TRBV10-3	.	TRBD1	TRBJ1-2	CAISSTGGSYGYTF	TGTGCCATCAGTTCGACAGGGGGCAGCTATGGCTACACCTTC
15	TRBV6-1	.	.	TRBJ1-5	CASTTGQLSNQPQHF	TGTGCCAGCACTACCGGACAGCTGAGTAATCAGCCCCAGCATTTT
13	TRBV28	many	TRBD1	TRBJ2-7	CATRDRVFYEQYF	TGTGCCACTCGAGACAGGGTCTTCTACGAGCAGTACTTC
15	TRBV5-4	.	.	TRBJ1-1	CASSLKGGANTEAFF	TGTGCCAGCAGCTTGAAGGGGGGCGCGAACACTGAAGCTTTCTTT